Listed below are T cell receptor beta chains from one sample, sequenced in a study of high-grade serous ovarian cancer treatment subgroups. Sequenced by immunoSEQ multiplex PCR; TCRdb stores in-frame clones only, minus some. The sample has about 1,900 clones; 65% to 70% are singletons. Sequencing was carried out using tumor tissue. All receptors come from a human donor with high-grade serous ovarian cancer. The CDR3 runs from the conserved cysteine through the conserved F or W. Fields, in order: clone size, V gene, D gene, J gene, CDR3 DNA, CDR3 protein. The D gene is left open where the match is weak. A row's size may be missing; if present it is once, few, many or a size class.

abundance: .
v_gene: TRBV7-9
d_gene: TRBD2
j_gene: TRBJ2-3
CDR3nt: TGTGCCAGCAGCTCCCATTGGACTAGCGGGTTCACAGATACGCAGTATTTT
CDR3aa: CASSSHWTSGFTDTQYF

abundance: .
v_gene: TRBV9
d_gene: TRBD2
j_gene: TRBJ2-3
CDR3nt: TGTGCCAGCAGCGTCAGCGGGGGGGCCACAGATACGCAGTATTTT
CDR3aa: CASSVSGGATDTQYF

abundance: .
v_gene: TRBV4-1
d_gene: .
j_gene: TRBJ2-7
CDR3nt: TGCGCCAGCAGCCAAGATACCCCCTCTAGAGGGCAGTACTTC
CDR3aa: CASSQDTPSRGQYF

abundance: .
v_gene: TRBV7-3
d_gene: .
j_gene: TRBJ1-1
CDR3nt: TGTGCCAGCAGCTTAGGGGATATGCAGGCAGCTTTCTTT
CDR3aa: CASSLGDMQAAFF

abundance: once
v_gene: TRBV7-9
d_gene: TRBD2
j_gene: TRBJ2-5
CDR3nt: TGTGCCAGCAGCCCGACTAGCGGGGACACACAGGAGACCCAGTACTTC
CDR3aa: CASSPTSGDTQETQYF

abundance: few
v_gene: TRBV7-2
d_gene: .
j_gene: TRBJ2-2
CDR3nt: TGTGCCAGCAGCGAATCGGGACTGAACACCGGGGAGCTGTTTTTT
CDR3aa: CASSESGLNTGELFF

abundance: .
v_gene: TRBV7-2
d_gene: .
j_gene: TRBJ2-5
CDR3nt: TGTGCCAGCAGCTCCGGGGCCCAAGAGACCCAGTACTTC
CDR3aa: CASSSGAQETQYF

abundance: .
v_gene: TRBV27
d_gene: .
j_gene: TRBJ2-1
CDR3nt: TGTGCCAGCAGTTACGCTAGCCGTAACAATGAGCAGTTCTTC
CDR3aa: CASSYASRNNEQFF

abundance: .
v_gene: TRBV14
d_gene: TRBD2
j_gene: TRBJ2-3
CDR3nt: TGTGCCAGCAGCCCCTTCGGGACTAGCGGGGCCACCGCCCTTACAGATACGCAGTATTTT
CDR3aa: CASSPFGTSGATALTDTQYF

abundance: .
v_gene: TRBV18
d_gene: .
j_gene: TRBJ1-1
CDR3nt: TGTGCCAGCTTAAGAACCAGTCGGACATCGAACACTGAAGCTTTCTTT
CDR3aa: CASLRTSRTSNTEAFF

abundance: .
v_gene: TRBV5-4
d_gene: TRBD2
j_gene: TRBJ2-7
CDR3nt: TGTGCCAGCAGCCCCTTAGCGGGAGGGCCCTACGAGCAGTACTTC
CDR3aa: CASSPLAGGPYEQYF

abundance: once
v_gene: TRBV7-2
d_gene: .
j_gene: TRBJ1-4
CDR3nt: TGTGCCAGCAGCAAAGCAGCCCGGCTGGATGAAAAACTGTTTTTT
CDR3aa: CASSKAARLDEKLFF

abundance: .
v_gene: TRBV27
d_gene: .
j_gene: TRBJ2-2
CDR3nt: TGTGCCAGCCAAGGGACCGAGGGATCCGGGGAGCTGTTTTTT
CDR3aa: CASQGTEGSGELFF

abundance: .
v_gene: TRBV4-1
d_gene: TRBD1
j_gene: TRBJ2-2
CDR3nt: TGCGCCAGCAGCGATCGACAGGGAACAACTACCGCGCTGATCACCGGGGAGCTGTTTTTT
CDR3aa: CASSDRQGTTTALITGELFF

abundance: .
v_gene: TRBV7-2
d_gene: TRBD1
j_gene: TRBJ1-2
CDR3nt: TGTGCCAGCAGCTTAGTTGAGACAGGGTCGCCCTACACCTTC
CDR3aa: CASSLVETGSPYTF

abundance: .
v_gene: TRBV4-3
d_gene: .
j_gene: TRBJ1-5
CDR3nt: TGCGCCAGCAGCCAAGATCGAACTTATCAGCCCCAGCATTTT
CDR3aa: CASSQDRTYQPQHF

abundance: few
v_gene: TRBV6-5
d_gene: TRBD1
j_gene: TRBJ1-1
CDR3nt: TGTGCCAGCAGCACAGGGGGGGGATTCACTGAAGCTTTCTTT
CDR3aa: CASSTGGGFTEAFF

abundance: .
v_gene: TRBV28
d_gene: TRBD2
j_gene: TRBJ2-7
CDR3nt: TGTGCCAGCAGTTTATCCGGGACTAGCGGGGGCTCCTACGAGCAGTACTTC
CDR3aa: CASSLSGTSGGSYEQYF

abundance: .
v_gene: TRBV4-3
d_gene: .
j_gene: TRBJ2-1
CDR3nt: TGCGCCAGCAGCCAAGACGGGGGCACCTACAATGAGCAGTTCTTC
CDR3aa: CASSQDGGTYNEQFF

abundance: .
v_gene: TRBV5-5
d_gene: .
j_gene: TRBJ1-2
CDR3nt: TGTGCCAGCAGCGTCAGGGAATACTATGGCTACACCTTC
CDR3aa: CASSVREYYGYTF

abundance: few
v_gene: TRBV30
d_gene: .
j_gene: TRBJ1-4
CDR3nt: TGTGCCTGGAGTGTAGGGGGGGGCGCGAATGAAAAACTGTTTTTT
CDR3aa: CAWSVGGGANEKLFF

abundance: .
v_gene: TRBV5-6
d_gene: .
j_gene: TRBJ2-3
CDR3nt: TGTGCCAGCAGCTTTTGGGAAAGCAGCACAGATACGCAGTATTTT
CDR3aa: CASSFWESSTDTQYF

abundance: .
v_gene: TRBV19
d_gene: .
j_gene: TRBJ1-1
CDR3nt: TGTGCCAGTAGTATAGATCGGGGGTCTGAAGCTTTCTTT
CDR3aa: CASSIDRGSEAFF

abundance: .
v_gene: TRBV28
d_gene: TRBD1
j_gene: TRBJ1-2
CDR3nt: TGTGCCAGCAGTTCAATTCGGACAGGGGAGGATGGCTACACCTTC
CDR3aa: CASSSIRTGEDGYTF

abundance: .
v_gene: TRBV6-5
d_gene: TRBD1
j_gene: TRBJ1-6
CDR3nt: TGTGCCAGCAGTCCCCCGGGACAGAATTCACCCCTCCACTTT
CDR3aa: CASSPPGQNSPLHF

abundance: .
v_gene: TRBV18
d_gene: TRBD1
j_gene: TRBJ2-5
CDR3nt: TGTGCCAGCTCAGCCGGGACAGGGGTAGGAGAGACCCAGTACTTC
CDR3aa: CASSAGTGVGETQYF

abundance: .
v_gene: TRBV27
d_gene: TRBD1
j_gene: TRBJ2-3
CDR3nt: TGTGCCAGCAGTTTAAGGACAGGTAGCGCAGATACGCAGTATTTT
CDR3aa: CASSLRTGSADTQYF

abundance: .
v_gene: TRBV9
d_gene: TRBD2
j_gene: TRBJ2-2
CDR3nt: TGTGCCAGCAGCGCCCTAGCGGGGGGAACGGGGGGCACCGGGGAGCTGTTTTTT
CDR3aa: CASSALAGGTGGTGELFF

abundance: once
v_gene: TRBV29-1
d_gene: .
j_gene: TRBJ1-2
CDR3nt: TGCAGCGTTGAAGATGGGGGGGTCTATGGCTACACCTTC
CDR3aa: CSVEDGGVYGYTF

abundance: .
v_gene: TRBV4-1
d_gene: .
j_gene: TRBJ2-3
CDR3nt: TGCGCCAGCAGCCAAGATGGCAGGCTCAGCACAGATACGCAGTATTTT
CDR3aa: CASSQDGRLSTDTQYF

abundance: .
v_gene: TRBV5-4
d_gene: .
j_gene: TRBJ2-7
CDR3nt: TGCGCCAGCAGCCATAGGACGGAGACGTCCGAGCAGTACTTC
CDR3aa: CASSHRTETSEQYF

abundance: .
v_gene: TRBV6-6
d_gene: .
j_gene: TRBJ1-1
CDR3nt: TGTGCCAGCAGTTGGTTCGCAGTGGGCACTGAAGCTTTCTTT
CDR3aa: CASSWFAVGTEAFF

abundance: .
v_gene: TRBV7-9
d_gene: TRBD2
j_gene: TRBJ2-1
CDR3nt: TGTGCCAGCAGTTCTAGCGGGGGCAATCGATATGAGCAGTTCTTC
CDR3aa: CASSSSGGNRYEQFF

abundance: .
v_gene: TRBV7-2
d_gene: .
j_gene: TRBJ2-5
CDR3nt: TGTGCCAGCAGCACACAGAGCGGGTCTCAAGAGACCCAGTACTTC
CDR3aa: CASSTQSGSQETQYF

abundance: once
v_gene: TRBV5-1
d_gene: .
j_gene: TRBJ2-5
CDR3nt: TGCGCCAGCAGCCTGGGACTCCTAGAGACCCAGTACTTC
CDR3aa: CASSLGLLETQYF